This T cell receptor (beta chain) emerged from a study of blood T cell repertoires in COVID-19 (dated by TCRdb to 2018 to 2021). The study in broad terms: Samples from collaborators originated in the United States, Italy and Spain and spanned both the acute and convalescent phases of COVID-19. The material from the prospective study consisted of cDNA or gDNA derived from T cells, B-cell-depleted T cells, or PBMCs. Deeply sampled blood TCRbeta repertoires from subjects exposed to, actively infected with, or recovered from COVID-19 were included in the dataset. The repertoires were released in a freely available public database intended as a resource for research on the immune response to SARS-CoV-2. The samples were drawn from the first 160 participants of the ongoing ImmuneRACE study and from 950 to 1,500 subjects provided by 6 global collaborators. Nearly every sample came with metadata listing a de-identified subject ID, COVID-19 status, age in years and sex. Where available, HLA class I and class II types were taken from metadata supplied by the sample provider and were not determined by assay-based typing. The study at large found these results: The amount of clinical and demographic metadata varied by source and participant and was provided uncurated.

The immunoSEQ Assay, a bias-controlled multiplex PCR, was used to amplify TCRbeta CDR3 regions from genomic DNA. As for the original processing: The number of nucleated cells in each sample was estimated by amplification of reference gene primers within the assay. To quantify the absolute abundance of each unique TCRbeta CDR3 rearrangement, sequence reads were collapsed and filtered. Productive Simpson clonality was computed per sample as the square root of Simpson's diversity index over productive rearrangements. This immuneACCESS table, as held by TCRdb, lists in-frame sequences with V and J called but not all clones. Of the missing ones, under half trace to an unresolved V gene in checked studies; the others have no known cause. From that table come the V and J calls and clone size; the DNA was used to work out D and trimming. Here the sample has roughly 100,000 clones; under 90% occur a single time. The ten largest account for under 20% of the sample.

Only one count was recorded for this clone. This clone's antigen is unknown. Base qualities are missing; no much larger clone stands one base away. The collaborating institutions used their own protocols to collect whole blood in K2EDTA tubes. For TCRbeta analysis, collaborators shipped samples as frozen whole blood, isolated PBMCs, or DNA extracted from either of those sample types. Reading the germline V gene gives CDR1 ENHRY and CDR2 SYGVKD. The CDR3 spans 14 residues, from the cysteine through the phenylalanine. Of all the DNA, just the CDR3 is kept, 42 bases in frame from base 1. Trimming takes 11 bases from V and 0 bases from J, and the germline ends sit 11 bases apart.

The rearranged segments are TRBV10-3 and TRBJ2-6, with the D gene too uncertain to name. The sequence was collected from a human donor in a cohort sampled during active COVID-19. The specimen sequenced was peripheral blood. The DNA reads as follows: TGTGCCGCAGGCGAGTCCTCTGGGGCCAACGTCCTGACTTTC. This translates into CAAGESSGANVLTF.